These T cell receptor beta chains were read from a single sample in a study of T cells in Graves' hyperthyroidism and ophthalmopathy. MiXCR, applied by TCRdb to the multiplex PCR reads, yields one record per CDR3 protein. The table shows 600,000 to 700,000 distinct CDR3 sequences, with under 15% occurring only once. Sequencing was done on a sample of blood. The receptors were gathered from a woman in her thirties or forties with Graves' ophthalmopathy. Each CDR3 is given with its conserved first and last residue. D genes are given only for firm matches. Clone size is given for some rows only: seen once, a few or many times, or a class if the clone is expanded.

>TRBJ1-5|few|TRBD1|TRBV11-1
CASAQGKGQPQHF
TGTGCCAGCGCACAGGGGAAGGGGCAGCCCCAGCATTTT
>TRBJ2-7|many|.|TRBV24-1
CATSDGRSSYEQYF
TGTGCCACCAGTGATGGGCGGAGCTCCTACGAGCAGTACTTC
>TRBJ2-7|many|.|TRBV14
CASSQTGSLSYEQYF
TGTGCCAGCAGTCAAACGGGTTCCCTCTCCTACGAGCAGTACTTC
>TRBJ2-5|many|.|TRBV28
CASTGGAEETQYF
TGTGCCAGCACAGGGGGGGCGGAGGAGACCCAGTACTTC
>TRBJ2-7|many|TRBD2|TRBV7-2
CASSLGLAGGKEQYF
TGTGCCAGCAGCTTAGGACTAGCGGGAGGTAAAGAGCAGTACTTC
>TRBJ1-5|many|.|TRBV28
CATFRDTNQPQHF
TGTGCCACCTTCCGGGACACCAATCAGCCCCAGCATTTT
>TRBJ2-7|many|.|TRBV5-1
CASSSGGRGRDGYYEQYF
TGCGCCAGCAGCTCGGGGGGCAGGGGGCGCGATGGCTACTACGAGCAGTACTTC
>TRBJ1-1|many|TRBD1|TRBV27
CASSQGGYMNTEAFF
TGTGCCAGCAGCCAGGGGGGTTACATGAACACTGAAGCTTTCTTT
>TRBJ2-7|many|TRBD2|TRBV6-2/TRBV6-3
CASKKRGSYEQYF
TGTGCCAGCAAGAAGCGGGGTTCCTACGAGCAGTACTTC
>TRBJ1-2|many|.|TRBV6-1
CASGPVWREGYGYTF
TGTGCCAGCGGGCCCGTATGGAGGGAGGGCTATGGCTACACCTTC
>TRBJ2-5|many|TRBD1|TRBV28
CASRTTGQGAWYQETQYF
TGTGCCAGCAGGACGACCGGACAGGGGGCCTGGTACCAAGAGACCCAGTACTTC
>TRBJ1-2|many|.|TRBV6-1
CASSDYGRTNYGYTF
TGTGCCAGCAGTGATTACGGGAGAACTAACTATGGCTACACCTTC
>TRBJ2-7|many|.|TRBV7-8
CASSLELRGLEYEQYF
TGTGCCAGCAGCTTAGAGTTGAGAGGCCTGGAGTACGAGCAGTACTTC
>TRBJ2-5|.|.|TRBV18
CASSPTSEGAYQETQYF
TGTGCCAGCTCACCCACCTCCGAGGGCGCTTACCAAGAGACCCAGTACTTC
>TRBJ2-7|many|TRBD2|TRBV24-1
CATSEGGGLALYEQYF
TGTGCCACCAGTGAGGGGGGCGGACTAGCGCTCTACGAGCAGTACTTC
>TRBJ1-1|.|TRBD1|TRBV5-1
CASSLVTGPNTEAFF
TGCGCCAGCAGCTTAGTGACAGGGCCGAACACTGAAGCTTTCTTT
>TRBJ2-4|few|.|TRBV7-2
CASSLDALKNIQYF
TGTGCCAGCAGCTTGGACGCCCTAAAAAACATTCAGTACTTC
>TRBJ2-2|many|TRBD1|TRBV5-1
CASGQGSTGELFF
TGCGCCAGCGGACAGGGGAGCACCGGGGAGCTGTTTTTT
>TRBJ1-1|.|.|TRBV28
CATRTAMNTEAFF
TGTGCCACCCGGACAGCTATGAACACTGAAGCTTTCTTT
>TRBJ2-7|many|.|TRBV25-1
CASSEYAYEQYF
TGTGCCAGCAGTGAATACGCCTACGAGCAGTACTTC
>TRBJ2-7|many|.|TRBV12-3/TRBV12-4
CASSLGITYEQYF
TGTGCCAGCAGTTTGGGGATTACTTACGAGCAGTACTTC
>TRBJ1-1|many|.|TRBV27
CASSKMTGPEAFF
TGTGCCAGCAGTAAGATGACAGGACCCGAAGCTTTCTTT
>TRBJ2-7|many|TRBD2|TRBV5-1
CASRTSGYYEQYF
TGCGCCAGCAGGACTAGCGGGTACTACGAGCAGTACTTC
>TRBJ2-5|many|TRBD2|TRBV12-3/TRBV12-4
CASSLAGGGGTQYF
TGTGCCAGCAGTCTAGCGGGAGGAGGGGGGACCCAGTACTTC
>TRBJ1-2|many|.|TRBV28
CASTQGWIGYTF
TGTGCCAGCACTCAGGGTTGGATCGGCTACACCTTC
>TRBJ2-2|.|.|TRBV5-5
CASSLYSQRSTGELFF
TGTGCCAGCAGCTTGTATAGTCAGAGAAGCACCGGGGAGCTGTTTTTT
>TRBJ2-2|many|.|TRBV7-8
CASSPHSANTGELFF
TGTGCCAGCAGCCCCCACAGCGCGAACACCGGGGAGCTGTTTTTT
>TRBJ2-7|.|.|TRBV14
CASSRELGSYEQYF
TGTGCCAGCAGCCGGGAACTGGGGTCCTACGAGCAGTACTTC